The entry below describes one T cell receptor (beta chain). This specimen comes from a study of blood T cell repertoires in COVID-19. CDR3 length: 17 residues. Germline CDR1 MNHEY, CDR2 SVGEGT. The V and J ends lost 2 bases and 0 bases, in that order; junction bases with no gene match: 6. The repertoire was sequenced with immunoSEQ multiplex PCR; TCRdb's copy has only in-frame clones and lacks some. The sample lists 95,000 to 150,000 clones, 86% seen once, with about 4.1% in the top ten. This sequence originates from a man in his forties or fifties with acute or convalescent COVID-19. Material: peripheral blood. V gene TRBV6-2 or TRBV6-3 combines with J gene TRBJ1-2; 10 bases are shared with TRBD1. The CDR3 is CASSYRTGGTTNYGYTF. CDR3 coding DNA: TGTGCCAGCAGTTACAGGACAGGGGGTACTACTAACTATGGCTACACCTTC.